This T cell receptor (beta chain) was retrieved from a study of blood T cell repertoires in COVID-19. The CDR3 length is 21 residues. Germline V lookup: CDR1 KGHDR, CDR2 SFDVKD. V was clipped by 5 bases and J by 0 bases; unmatched bases: 13. Here immunoSEQ multiplex PCR was the method, and the copy in TCRdb shows in-frame clones only, minus some. The top ten hold 3.5% to 4.5% of the sample, which has 95,000 to 150,000 clones, 85% to 90% seen once. The sequenced sample was peripheral blood. The receptor was isolated from a man in his 60s with acute or convalescent COVID-19. This chain joins TRBV24-1 and TRBJ2-1; 15 positions agree with TRBD2. The CDR3 DNA sequence: TGTGCCACCAGTGTTCGGATTCCGGGACTAGCGGGGGGCGGCTCCTACAATGAGCAGTTCTTC. It translates to CATSVRIPGLAGGGSYNEQFF.